The clone carrying this TCR beta chain was seen more than once but under ten times. Its antigen is not identified. The data belong to a study of cytomegalovirus exposure and HLA in healthy donors. Study in general: Clustering assigned 81% of the roughly 430 genotyped donors to the Caucasian-associated ancestry cluster.

Trimming pared 6 bases from V and 1 base from J, leaving 7 bases between. CDR3 length: 13 residues. Looked up from germline, CDR1 is SNHLY and CDR2 is FYNNEI. Whole-study results and caveats: In a later analysis, the majority of CMV-associated beta chains seemingly showed HLA restriction.

Both 60 Vbeta primers and 13 Jbeta primers went into the PCR. Profiling relied on immunoSEQ multiplex PCR, and the TCRdb table lists in-frame clones only, not all of them. Of 95,000 to 150,000 clones in the sample, roughly 14% are singletons; the top ten hold under 2.5%. The chain combines TRBV2 with TRBJ1-3; D remains ambiguous. The source is a woman in her late teens or twenties in good health and CMV-seronegative. Sequenced input: PBMCs. The DNA of the CDR3 is TGTGCCAGCAGATTCACTTCTGGAAACACCATATATTTT. This codes for CASRFTSGNTIYF.